These T cell receptor beta chains were read from a single sample in a study of cytomegalovirus exposure and HLA in healthy donors. Using immunoSEQ multiplex PCR, the repertoire was profiled, and TCRdb retains in-frame clones only, with some absent. The data show over 200,000 clones, over 60% seen once. Sequencing input: PBMCs. The origin of the receptors is a male donor in good health and CMV-seronegative. The CDR3 runs from the conserved cysteine through the conserved F or W. The order of the fields is CDR3 protein, CDR3 DNA, J gene, V gene, D gene, clone size. The D gene is left open where the match is weak. Clone size, where shown, is once, few, many, or a class for clones that have expanded.

CASSQGHGQGRTDTQYF,TGTGCCAGCAGCCAAGGGCACGGACAGGGCAGGACAGATACGCAGTATTTT,TRBJ2-3,TRBV4-2,TRBD1,NA
CASSQAGGKDEKLFF,TGTGCCAGCAGCCAAGCCGGGGGAAAAGATGAAAAACTGTTTTTT,TRBJ1-4,TRBV4-2,NA,NA
CASSPSGYQNYGYTF,TGTGCCAGCAGCCCCTCGGGGTATCAAAACTATGGCTACACCTTC,TRBJ1-2,TRBV7-3,NA,NA
CASSRSNQPQHF,TGTGCCAGCAGCCGGAGCAATCAGCCCCAGCATTTT,TRBJ1-5,TRBV6-5,NA,NA
CASSSRDYRNSYEQYF,TGTGCCAGCAGCTCCCGGGACTACCGAAACTCCTACGAGCAGTACTTC,TRBJ2-7,TRBV5-4,TRBD2,NA
CASSPGTSGLEQFF,TGCGCCAGCAGCCCGGGGACTAGCGGCTTGGAGCAGTTCTTC,TRBJ2-1,TRBV5-1,TRBD2,NA
CASSMVGPNTEAFF,TGTGCCAGTAGTATGGTGGGCCCGAACACTGAAGCTTTCTTT,TRBJ1-1,TRBV19,NA,NA
CASSVQGGEKLFF,TGTGCCAGCAGCGTCCAGGGAGGTGAAAAACTGTTTTTT,TRBJ1-4,TRBV7-2,NA,NA
CASSEWGGASSYNSPLHF,TGTGCCAGCAGTGAATGGGGGGGCGCGAGCTCCTATAATTCACCCCTCCACTTT,TRBJ1-6,TRBV25-1,NA,NA
CVSSITGSYEQYF,TGTGTCAGCAGTATTACAGGGTCCTACGAGCAGTACTTC,TRBJ2-7,TRBV27,NA,NA
CASSPGTPSTDTQYF,TGTGCCAGCAGTCCCGGGACTCCTAGCACAGATACGCAGTATTTT,TRBJ2-3,TRBV27,NA,NA
CAWMLGRMNTEAFF,TGTGCCTGGATGTTGGGCAGGATGAACACTGAAGCTTTCTTT,TRBJ1-1,TRBV30,NA,NA
CAFSPRGGLNIQYF,TGTGCCTTCTCCCCCCGGGGAGGGTTAAACATTCAGTACTTC,TRBJ2-4,TRBV30,TRBD2,NA
CASSERGQAIYEQYF,TGTGCCAGCAGTGAACGAGGACAGGCGATATACGAGCAGTACTTC,TRBJ2-7,TRBV6-1,TRBD1,few
CASSYLAGGSTDTQYF,TGTGCCAGCAGTTACCTAGCGGGAGGGAGCACAGATACGCAGTATTTT,TRBJ2-3,TRBV6-4,TRBD2,NA
CAWGQGTAGTEAFF,TGTGCCTGGGGACAGGGCACCGCGGGTACTGAAGCTTTCTTT,TRBJ1-1,TRBV30,TRBD1,NA
CASSNNAATEAFF,TGCGCCAGCAGTAACAATGCGGCCACTGAAGCTTTCTTT,TRBJ1-1,TRBV10-2,NA,NA
CASSLTGTDNEKLFF,TGCGCCAGCAGCTTGACAGGAACGGATAATGAAAAACTGTTTTTT,TRBJ1-4,TRBV5-1,NA,NA